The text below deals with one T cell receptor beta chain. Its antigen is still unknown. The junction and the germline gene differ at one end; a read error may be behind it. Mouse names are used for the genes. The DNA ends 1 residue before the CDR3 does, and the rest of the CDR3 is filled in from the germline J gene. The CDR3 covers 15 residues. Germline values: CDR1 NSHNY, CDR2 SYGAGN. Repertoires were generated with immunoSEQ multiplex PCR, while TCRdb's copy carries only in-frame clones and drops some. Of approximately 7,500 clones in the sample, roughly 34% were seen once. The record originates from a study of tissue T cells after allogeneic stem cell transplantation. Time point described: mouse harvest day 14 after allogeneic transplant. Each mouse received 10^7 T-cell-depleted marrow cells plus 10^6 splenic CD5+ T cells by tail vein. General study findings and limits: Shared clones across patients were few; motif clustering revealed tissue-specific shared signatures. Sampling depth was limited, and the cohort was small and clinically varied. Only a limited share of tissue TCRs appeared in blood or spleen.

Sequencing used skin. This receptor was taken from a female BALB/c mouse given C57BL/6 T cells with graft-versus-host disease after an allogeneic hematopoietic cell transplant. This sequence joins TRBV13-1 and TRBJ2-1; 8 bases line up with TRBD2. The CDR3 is CASGDTGGNYAEQFF. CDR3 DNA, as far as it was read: TGTGCCAGCGGTGATACTGGGGGTAACTATGCTGAGCAGTTC.